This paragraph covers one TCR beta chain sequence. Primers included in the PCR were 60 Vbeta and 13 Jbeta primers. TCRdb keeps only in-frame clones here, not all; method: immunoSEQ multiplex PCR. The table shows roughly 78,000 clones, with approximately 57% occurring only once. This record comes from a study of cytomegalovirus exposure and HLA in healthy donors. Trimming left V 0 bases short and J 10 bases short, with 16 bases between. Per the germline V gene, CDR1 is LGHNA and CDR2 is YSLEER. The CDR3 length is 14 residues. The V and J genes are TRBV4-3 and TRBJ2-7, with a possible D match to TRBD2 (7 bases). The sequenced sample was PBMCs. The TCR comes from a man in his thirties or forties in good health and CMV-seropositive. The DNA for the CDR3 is TGCGCCAGCAGCCAAGATTATGGAGGGGGGGAACAGTACTTC. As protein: CASSQDYGGGEQYF.